Listed here are 26 T cell receptor beta chains from one sample, sequenced in a study of blood T cell repertoires in COVID-19. Libraries were prepared by immunoSEQ multiplex PCR; TCRdb keeps only in-frame clonotypes and omits some of them. The sample includes around 270,000 clones, around nine tenths of them seen just once. Input material: peripheral blood. These TCRs come from a man aged 40-50 years who had recovered from COVID-19.

This clone was counted once. The chain recombines TRBV7-6 with TRBJ1-4, with 7 bases matching TRBD1. In germline, CDR1 is SGHVS, CDR2 FNYEAQ. Germline trimming cut 4 bases from V and 4 bases from J; bases unmatched to any gene: 12. The CDR3 has 17 residues. The chain's CDR3 is CASSSGQALVHNEKLFF. In DNA form, the CDR3 reads TGTGCCAGCAGCTCCGGACAGGCGTTAGTCCATAATGAAAAACTGTTTTTT.

V usage is TRBV19 and J usage is TRBJ2-4; 8 nucleotides match TRBD2. V trimming: 0 bases; J trimming: 0 bases; junction bases outside the gene matches: 7. The CDR3 extends over 18 amino acids. The germline V gene encodes CDR1 LNHDA and CDR2 SQIVND (reference sequence). The CDR3 DNA follows: TGTGCCAGTAGTATAGATGGGACGGGGGGGCGAGCCAAAAACATTCAGTACTTC. Translation gives CASSIDGTGGRAKNIQYF.

V is TRBV4-3 and J is TRBJ2-2; maybe TRBD2 (6 bases). The CDR3 has 15 residues. Germline lookup yields CDR1 LGHNA and CDR2 YSLEER. V was cut by 3 bases and J by 5 bases, with 13 bases left in between. CDR3 sequence (DNA): TGCGCCAGCAGCCACCACTGGAGGGGAACCGGGGAGCTGTTTTTT. Translated: CASSHHWRGTGELFF.

This rearrangement joins TRBV6-5 to TRBJ1-2; TRBD1 aligns across 8 bases. Looked up from germline, CDR1 is MNHEY and CDR2 is SVGAGI. The junction had 8 bases not matched to a gene; V was cut back by 10 bases and J by 4 bases. The CDR3 has 13 residues. CDR3 sequence: CATVKQGAYGYTF. The CDR3 nucleotides read TGTGCCACTGTTAAGCAGGGGGCCTATGGCTACACCTTC.

The V call is TRBV2, the J call TRBJ2-2, with 7 bases that match TRBD1. The germline gives CDR1 SNHLY, CDR2 FYNNEI. V lost 5 bases, J lost 4 bases, and 7 bases stayed unmatched. The CDR3 extends over 15 amino acids. CDR3 amino acids: CASSYGTGVTGELFF. The CDR3 DNA follows: TGTGCCAGCAGTTACGGAACAGGGGTCACCGGGGAGCTGTTTTTT.

This chain links TRBV7-9 with TRBJ1-2, with TRBD1 identical over 7 bases. Looked up from germline, CDR1 is SEHNR and CDR2 is FQNEAQ (reference sequence). The CDR3 covers 18 residues. V lost 0 bases, J lost 6 bases, and 16 bases stayed unmatched. CDR3 nucleotide sequence: TGTGCCAGCAGCTTAGCGCTATTGGGGACAGCACAACGGAATGGCTACACCTTC. This gives the protein CASSLALLGTAQRNGYTF.

The CDR3 DNA follows: TGTGCCAGCTCACCACGGGGGAACGGAGCGGGCGAGCAGTACTTC. Residues: CASSPRGNGAGEQYF. The chain employs TRBV18 and TRBJ2-7; a weak D match, TRBD2 (6 bases). V lost 1 base, J lost 6 bases, and 16 bases lay in between. Germline-derived CDR1 and CDR2 are KGHSH and LQKENI. The CDR3 loop spans 15 amino acids.

This chain uses TRBV19 with TRBJ2-5; the D is unclear. The CDR3 sequence is 14 residues long. V lost 5 bases and J 1 base, leaving 11 bases between the germline ends. Germline CDR1 LNHDA, CDR2 SQIVND (reference sequence). CDR3: CASSLRSPQETQYF. CDR3 DNA sequence: TGTGCCAGTAGTTTGCGGAGCCCCCAAGAGACCCAGTACTTC.

V usage is TRBV5-1 and J usage is TRBJ1-2; D remains unclear. The CDR3 is 14 amino acids. Germline values: CDR1 SGHRS, CDR2 YFSETQ. Trimming removed 0 bases at V and 7 bases at J, with 13 bases between. CDR3 sequence reads: CASSLGLSVRGYTF. CDR3 sequence (DNA): TGCGCCAGCAGCTTGGGGCTCAGCGTCCGTGGCTACACCTTC.

This clone was found a few times. The CDR3 DNA is TGCGCCAGCAGCCAAGTATTAGTCGAACGGACTAGCGGGGGGTTTAGCTCCTACGAGCAGTACTTC. Amino acid sequence: CASSQVLVERTSGGFSSYEQYF. The chain is built from TRBV4-1 and TRBJ2-7, with 14 bases aligning to TRBD2. CDR1 MGHRA and CDR2 YSYEKL come from the germline V gene. This CDR3 is built from 22 residues. The V gene end was trimmed by 1 base and the J gene end by 0 bases; junction bases not matched to a gene: 17.

The V and J genes are TRBV4-2 and TRBJ1-4; D unresolved. The CDR3 covers 16 residues. CDR1 and CDR2 (germline): LGHNA, YNFKEQ. V shed 4 bases and J shed 7 bases, with 19 bases lying between them. As DNA, the CDR3 is TGTGCCAGCAGCCGACGACGGGGTAGACCTTCTGAAAAACTGTTTTTT. This encodes CASSRRRGRPSEKLFF.

The chain uses TRBV7-2 and TRBJ2-6, with 12 bases that match TRBD2. Germline V gene data show CDR1 as SGHTA and CDR2 as FQGNSA. Trimming at V came to 2 bases and at J to 3 bases, leaving 2 bases not matched to a gene. This CDR3 is built from 17 residues. Written as DNA, the CDR3 is TGTGCCAGCAGCTTACTAGCGGGGGGGCTTGGGGCCAACGTCCTGACTTTC. Translating it yields CASSLLAGGLGANVLTF.

The rearrangement uses TRBV5-6 and TRBJ2-7; 7 bases are shared with TRBD2. The germline gives CDR1 SGHDT, CDR2 YYEEEE. Unmatched junction bases numbered 7, after V lost 4 bases and J lost 0 bases. The CDR3 runs 15 residues. The CDR3 DNA follows: TGTGCCAGCAGCCCGGAAGCGGGGCCCTCCTACGAGCAGTACTTC. This gives the protein CASSPEAGPSYEQYF.

This clone has just one count. The CDR3 sequence: CASSQDPVLAFYNEQFF. The CDR3 nucleotides are TGTGCCAGCAGCCAAGATCCCGTACTAGCGTTTTACAATGAGCAGTTCTTC. The genes are TRBV3-1 (or the pseudogene TRBV3-2) and TRBJ2-1, with 7 bases lining up with TRBD2. This CDR3 comprises 17 residues. The germline V gene has CDR1 LGHDT and CDR2 YNNKEL (reference sequence). V lost 0 bases and J lost 4; bases outside the gene matches: 9.

The V gene is TRBV3-1 (or the pseudogene TRBV3-2), the J gene TRBJ2-2; 12 positions agree with TRBD2. Per germline, CDR1 LGHDT and CDR2 YNNKEL (reference sequence). The junction had 12 bases not matched to a gene; V was cut back by 4 bases and J by 6 bases. This CDR3 comprises 18 residues. The CDR3 region is CASSPPPLAGGTAGELFF. CDR3 in DNA: TGTGCCAGCAGCCCTCCCCCGCTAGCGGGGGGGACCGCCGGGGAGCTGTTTTTT.

CDR3 amino acids: CASSSAGAAYNEQFF. Written as DNA, the CDR3 is TGCGCCAGCAGCTCCGCAGGGGCGGCTTACAATGAGCAGTTCTTC. The chain is built from TRBV5-1 and TRBJ2-1, with D maybe TRBD1 (6 bases). The germline V gene encodes CDR1 SGHRS and CDR2 YFSETQ. The CDR3 length is 15 residues. V was shortened by 3 bases and J by 4 bases, with 14 bases between the two germline ends. The complete variable domain, with remaining parts taken from reference TRBV5-1 and TRBJ2-1, reads KAGVTQTPRYLIKTRGQQVTLSCSPISGHRSVSWYQQTPGQGLQFLFEYFSETQRNKGNFPGRFSGRQFSNSRSEMNVSTLELGDSALYLCASSSAGAAYNEQFFGPGTRLTVL.

The rearrangement joins TRBV9 to TRBJ2-7; D is unresolved. V gave up 0 bases and J gave up 3 bases, with 4 bases separating them. Germline V CDR1 and CDR2: SGDLS, YYNGEE. This CDR3 contains 12 residues. CDR3: CASSVGGYEQYF. The DNA for the CDR3 is TGTGCCAGCAGCGTAGGCGGCTACGAGCAGTACTTC.

The chain carries TRBV2 and TRBJ2-1; the match to TRBD1 covers 9 bases. Germline V lookup: CDR1 SNHLY, CDR2 FYNNEI. CDR3 size: 16 residues. Trimming removed 5 bases from V and 3 bases from J; junction bases left unmatched: 8. The DNA of the CDR3 is TGTGCCAGCAGTTCCGGGACAGGGTCCTTCTACAATGAGCAGTTCTTC. Amino acids: CASSSGTGSFYNEQFF. Full variable domain (missing parts from reference TRBV2 and TRBJ2-1): EPEVTQTPSHQVTQMGQEVILRCVPISNHLYFYWYRQILGQKVEFLVSFYNNEISEKSEIFDDQFSVERPDGSNFTLKIRSTKLEDSAMYFCASSSGTGSFYNEQFFGPGTRLTVL.

The chain links TRBV11-2 to TRBJ2-7; D might be TRBD1 (5 bases). Between the trimmed V and J ends, which lost 2 bases and 6 bases, there was a span of 20 bases. The CDR3 length is 16 residues. Germline lookup yields CDR1 SGHAT and CDR2 FQNNGV. The CDR3 nucleotides read TGTGCCAGCAGCTTACTGGGTGACAGTGCAGTCAGCGAGCAGTACTTC. Its translation: CASSLLGDSAVSEQYF. Filled out from reference TRBV11-2 and TRBJ2-7, the complete variable domain reads EAGVAQSPRYKIIEKRQSVAFWCNPISGHATLYWYQQILGQGPKLLIQFQNNGVVDDSQLPKDRFSAERLKGVDSTLKIQPAKLEDSAVYLCASSLLGDSAVSEQYFGPGTRLTVT.

The chain is built from TRBV27 and TRBJ2-7; possibly TRBD2 for D (6 bases). Germline V lookup: CDR1 MNHEY, CDR2 SMNVEV (reference sequence). The ends were cut back, 5 bases at V and 6 bases at J, with 20 bases in the middle. The CDR3 runs 15 residues. The CDR3 here is CASSPLTSGVGEQYF. CDR3 bases: TGTGCCAGCAGTCCCCTAACTTCGGGAGTGGGCGAGCAGTACTTC.

This chain links TRBV7-2 with TRBJ2-5; no reliable D call. The CDR3 covers 15 residues. V was pared by 5 bases and J by 5 bases, with 18 bases between. The germline V gene has CDR1 SGHTA and CDR2 FQGNSA. CDR3 bases: TGTGCCAGCAGCCCTACGATACAACTGAGGGAGACCCAGTACTTC. Translating gives CASSPTIQLRETQYF.

The V and J genes are TRBV27 and TRBJ2-1, with 9 bases fitting TRBD2. The CDR3 is 14 residues long. Germline trimming cut 7 bases from V and 2 bases from J; bases unmatched to any gene: 3. CDR1 is MNHEY and CDR2 is SMNVEV in the germline V gene (reference sequence). As DNA, the CDR3 is TGTGCCAGCACACTAGCGGGTACCTACAATGAGCAGTTCTTC. Translated, it gives CASTLAGTYNEQFF.

This chain joins TRBV4-1 and TRBJ1-2; 7 bases match TRBD1. Trimming took 0 bases from V and 4 from J; bases not matched to a gene: 5. The CDR3 is made up of 15 amino acids. Germline values: CDR1 MGHRA, CDR2 YSYEKL. The CDR3 region is CASSQDPDRSYGYTF. DNA of the CDR3: TGCGCCAGCAGCCAAGATCCGGACAGGAGCTATGGCTACACCTTC.

This sequence joins TRBV10-3 and TRBJ2-1; perhaps TRBD2 as D (6 bases). CDR1 is ENHRY, CDR2 SYGVKD, per germline. This CDR3 contains 15 residues. Trimming took off 4 bases at V and 3 bases at J, with 13 bases between the two ends. Here the CDR3 DNA reads TGTGCCATCAGTGGGGCGGGGAAAGGCTACAATGAGCAGTTCTTC. Protein sequence: CAISGAGKGYNEQFF.

The chain couples TRBV4-2 to TRBJ2-2; maybe TRBD1 (6 bases). This CDR3 is 15 amino acids long. V was clipped by 0 bases and J by 7 bases, with 12 bases between them. In germline, CDR1 is LGHNA, CDR2 YNFKEQ. In DNA form, the CDR3 reads TGTGCCAGCAGCCAAGAGTCTGGGGGCGTCGGGGAGCTGTTTTTT. Encoded protein: CASSQESGGVGELFF.

This sequence joins TRBV24-1 and TRBJ2-2; unclear D gene. The CDR3 loop spans 16 amino acids. Germline CDR1 reads KGHDR; CDR2 reads SFDVKD. The V end lost 1 base, the J end lost 0 bases, and 8 bases lay between the germline ends. The CDR3 sequence is CATSDLWQTNTGELFF. CDR3 nucleotide sequence: TGTGCCACCAGTGATTTATGGCAAACGAACACCGGGGAGCTGTTTTTT.